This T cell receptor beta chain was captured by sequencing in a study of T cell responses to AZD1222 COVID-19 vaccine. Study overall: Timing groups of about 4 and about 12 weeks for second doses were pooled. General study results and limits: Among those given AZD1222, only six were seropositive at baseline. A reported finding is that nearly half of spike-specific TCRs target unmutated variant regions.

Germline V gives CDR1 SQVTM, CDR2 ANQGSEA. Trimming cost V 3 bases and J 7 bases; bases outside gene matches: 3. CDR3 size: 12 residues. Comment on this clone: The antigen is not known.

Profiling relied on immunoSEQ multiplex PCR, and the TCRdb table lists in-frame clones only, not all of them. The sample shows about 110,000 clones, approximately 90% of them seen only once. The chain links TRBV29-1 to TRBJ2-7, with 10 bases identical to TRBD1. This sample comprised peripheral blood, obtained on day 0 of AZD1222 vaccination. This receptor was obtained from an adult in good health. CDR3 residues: CSVEGTGDEQYF. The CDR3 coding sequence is TGCAGCGTTGAGGGGACAGGGGATGAGCAGTACTTC.